Below, 7 T cell receptor beta chains from the same sample are listed, as sequenced in a study of T-cell reconstitution after alpha-beta-depleted transplantation in children. During its preparation, the TCRbeta library received unique molecular identifiers. A single record per CDR3 protein comes from TCRdb applying MiXCR to the PCR reads. The sample lists about 1,000,000 distinct CDR3 sequences; about 29% were seen once. The sample in question was PBMCs, mostly from graft donor cells, obtained 360 days after TCRalphabeta/CD19-depleted stem cell transplant. Receptors originate from a boy younger than two who had a stem cell transplant for SCID, so the T cells may come from the graft donor.

The rearrangement joins TRBV20-1 to TRBJ2-4, with D perhaps TRBD1 or TRBD2 (5 bases each). The CDR3 sequence is 14 residues long. The germline V gene encodes CDR1 DFQATT and CDR2 SNEGSKA (reference sequence). V gave up 6 bases and J gave up 0 bases, with 12 bases separating them. CDR3 sequence (DNA): TGCAGTGCCGAGGGGTGGGTAGCCAAAAACATTCAGTACTTC. Translating it yields CSAEGWVAKNIQYF.

This clonotype turned up a few times. The chain combines TRBV3-1 with TRBJ2-3; a possible D gene is TRBD2 (5 bases). Trimming left V 4 bases short and J 14 bases short, with 19 bases between. CDR1 and CDR2 (germline): LGHDT, YNNKEL (reference sequence). The CDR3 runs 13 residues. The CDR3 region is CASSPGLQRGRYF. CDR3 coding DNA: TGTGCCAGCAGCCCTGGACTTCAACGAGGTCGGTATTTT.

This clonotype was seen a handful of times. V and J are TRBV5-5 and TRBJ1-1, with D possibly being TRBD1 (6 bases). This CDR3 has 15 residues. Germline loops: CDR1 SGHKS, CDR2 YYEKEE (reference sequence). V lost 4 bases, J lost 1 base, and 14 bases lay in between. CDR3 residues: CASSQIAGANTEAFF. CDR3 DNA sequence: TGTGCCAGCAGCCAGATCGCGGGGGCGAACACTGAAGCTTTCTTT.

The chain has TRBV4-2 and TRBJ2-3; D is undetermined. V shed 3 bases and J shed 6 bases, with 10 bases lying between them. This CDR3 has 13 residues. Germline V gene data show CDR1 as LGHNA and CDR2 as YNFKEQ. Written as DNA, the CDR3 is TGTGCCAGCAGCCAGAACCACGCCGATACGCAGTATTTT. Translation: CASSQNHADTQYF.

Many counts were recorded for this clonotype. Relative to the germline gene, one junction end is altered; a read error may explain this. This chain connects TRBV9 to TRBJ2-7, with no clear D. Germline CDR1 SGDLS, CDR2 YYNGEE. The CDR3 loop spans 12 amino acids. CDR3 bases: TGCGCCAGCAGCGCCGACTCTTACGAGCAGTACTTC. This gives the protein CASSADSYEQYF.

This chain links TRBV7-3 with TRBJ1-1, with D perhaps matching TRBD1 (5 bases). V was shortened by 3 bases and J by 3 bases, with 11 bases between the two germline ends. CDR3 length: 14 amino acids. Germline V gene data show CDR1 as SGHTA and CDR2 as FQGTGA. In DNA, the CDR3 is TGTGCCAGCAGCTTTAGGGGAGTGGACACTGAAGCTTTCTTT. Residues: CASSFRGVDTEAFF.

The V and J genes are TRBV7-2 and TRBJ1-6, with 10 bases that match TRBD1. The germline CDR1 and CDR2 sequences are SGHTA and FQGNSA. CDR3 length: 16 residues. V trimming: 1 base; J trimming: 10 bases; junction bases outside the gene matches: 7. The CDR3 DNA sequence: TGTGCCAGCAGCTTAGTATTTGGGACAGGGGAGTCACCCCTCCACTTT. Amino acids: CASSLVFGTGESPLHF. The full variable domain, with the rest looked up from reference TRBV7-2 and TRBJ1-6, is GAGVSQSPSNKVTEKGKDVELRCDPISGHTALYWYRQSLGQGLEFLIYFQGNSAPDKSGLPSDRFSAERTGGSVSTLTIQRTQQEDSAVYLCASSLVFGTGESPLHFGNGTRLTVT.